Shown below are 22 T cell receptor beta chains from a single sample sequenced in a study of blood T cell repertoires in COVID-19. Only in-frame clones appear in the TCRdb table, and some are missing; sequencing was by immunoSEQ multiplex PCR. Of approximately 350,000 clones in the sample, roughly 90% were seen once. The material sequenced was peripheral blood. The receptors here all came from a woman in her 30s with COVID-19, enrolled during active disease.

The chain has TRBV20-1 and TRBJ2-1, with TRBD2 matching over 11 bases. Germline V gene lookup returns CDR1 DFQATT and CDR2 SNEGSKA (reference sequence). V lost 3 bases, J lost 8 bases, and 6 bases stayed unmatched. The length of the CDR3 is 14 residues. The CDR3 sequence: CSASTSGGIDEQFF. The CDR3 DNA follows: TGCAGTGCTAGTACTAGCGGGGGTATCGATGAGCAGTTCTTC.

This sequence joins TRBV5-1 and TRBJ2-3; D gene ambiguous. The CDR3 is 14 residues long. Germline CDR1 SGHRS, CDR2 YFSETQ. V lost 5 bases and J 2 bases, leaving 12 bases between the germline ends. In DNA, the CDR3 is TGCGCCAGCAGGGTAGCCGACGACACAGATACGCAGTATTTT. Residues: CASRVADDTDTQYF.

The chain is built from TRBV4-3 and TRBJ1-1; D remains ambiguous. The V end lost 3 bases, the J end lost 5 bases, and 13 bases lay between the germline ends. Germline V gives CDR1 LGHNA, CDR2 YSLEER. CDR3 size: 14 residues. The CDR3 spells CASSQHVRGTEAFF. CDR3 DNA: TGCGCCAGCAGCCAGCACGTTAGAGGGACTGAAGCTTTCTTT.

The chain combines TRBV4-3 with TRBJ1-2; D not resolved. V lost 2 bases and J lost 1, with 8 bases in between. This CDR3 is built from 14 residues. CDR1 is LGHNA and CDR2 is YSLEER in the germline V gene. The CDR3 protein is CASSQTTLNYGYTF. In DNA, the CDR3 is TGCGCCAGCAGCCAAACTACGCTTAACTATGGCTACACCTTC.

The sample holds a few counts of this clone. The genes are TRBV19 and TRBJ2-6; D possibly corresponds to TRBD2 (5 bases). The CDR3 runs to 15 residues. V was trimmed by 5 bases and J by 2 bases, leaving 10 bases between them. Per the germline V gene, CDR1 is LNHDA and CDR2 is SQIVND (reference sequence). The CDR3 region is CASSAMGAGANVLTF. The CDR3 bases are TGTGCCAGTAGTGCCATGGGAGCTGGGGCCAACGTCCTGACTTTC.

The rearrangement uses TRBV27 and TRBJ2-4; D might be TRBD2 (6 bases). Germline lookup yields CDR1 MNHEY and CDR2 SMNVEV (reference sequence). With 3 bases removed from V and 7 bases from J, the gap between germline ends came to 16 bases. The CDR3 loop spans 15 amino acids. Here the CDR3 DNA reads TGTGCCAGCAGTTTCGGGGGTCGTTCAGGGAACATTCAGTACTTC. This sequence encodes CASSFGGRSGNIQYF.

The V and J genes are TRBV24-1 and TRBJ2-1, with a possible D match to TRBD1 (6 bases). Trimming took off 0 bases at V and 0 bases at J, with 11 bases between the two ends. This CDR3 spans 17 amino acids. The germline CDR1 and CDR2 sequences are KGHDR and SFDVKD. CDR3 DNA sequence: TGTGCCACCAGTGATTTGGGGCAGGGGCCCTCCTACAATGAGCAGTTCTTC. Translated, it gives CATSDLGQGPSYNEQFF.

This rearrangement joins TRBV2 to TRBJ2-1; 8 bases line up with TRBD2. The V and J ends lost 7 bases and 8 bases, in that order; junction bases with no gene match: 10. CDR3 length equals 14 residues. Germline lookup yields CDR1 SNHLY and CDR2 FYNNEI. The CDR3 bases are TGTGCCAGCATGGCGAGCGGGGGTATCGATGAGCAGTTCTTC. Amino acids: CASMASGGIDEQFF.

The chain joins TRBV30 to TRBJ1-1; weak D call: TRBD1 (5 bases). With 2 bases removed from V and 5 bases from J, the gap between germline ends came to 9 bases. CDR1 GTSNPN and CDR2 SVGIG come from the germline V gene (reference sequence). The CDR3 extends over 12 amino acids. The CDR3 here is CAWSKGETEAFF. CDR3 bases: TGTGCCTGGAGTAAAGGGGAAACTGAAGCTTTCTTT.

A single count supports this clone. The V call is TRBV24-1, the J call TRBJ1-2; perhaps TRBD1 as D (6 bases). There are 14 residues in the CDR3. Trimming stripped 1 base from V and 6 bases from J, with 11 bases between. Germline loops: CDR1 KGHDR, CDR2 SFDVKD. CDR3 sequence reads: CATSDFPGGDGYTF. CDR3 nucleotide sequence: TGTGCCACCAGTGATTTTCCGGGGGGCGATGGCTACACCTTC.

The chain couples TRBV6-4 to TRBJ2-3; possibly TRBD2 for D (6 bases). The ends were cut back, 3 bases at V and 2 bases at J, with 9 bases in the middle. The CDR3 sequence is 14 residues long. Germline lookup yields CDR1 MRHNA and CDR2 SNTAGT. In nucleotides, the CDR3 is TGTGCCAGCAGTGATTGGGACTCCACAGATACGCAGTATTTT. Protein sequence: CASSDWDSTDTQYF.

The chain recombines TRBV5-4 with TRBJ2-7; 8 nucleotides line up with TRBD1. The CDR3 spans 14 residues. V lost 0 bases and J lost 2; bases outside the gene matches: 1. Germline CDR1 reads SGHNT; CDR2 reads YYREEE (reference sequence). The CDR3 loop is CASSLGDRTYEQYF. The CDR3 DNA reads TGTGCCAGCAGCTTGGGGGACAGGACCTACGAGCAGTACTTC.

The V gene is TRBV11-2, the J gene TRBJ1-6, with 8 bases aligning to TRBD1. Germline V gene lookup returns CDR1 SGHAT and CDR2 FQNNGV. J gave up 10 bases and V 4 bases, and 15 bases lay outside the gene matches. The CDR3 spans 17 residues. In nucleotides, the CDR3 is TGTGCCAGCAGCTCTACGGACAGGGATGGTGGTCAATCACCCCTCCACTTT. It encodes CASSSTDRDGGQSPLHF. Drawing the rest from reference TRBV11-2 and TRBJ1-6, the complete variable domain is EAGVAQSPRYKIIEKRQSVAFWCNPISGHATLYWYQQILGQGPKLLIQFQNNGVVDDSQLPKDRFSAERLKGVDSTLKIQPAKLEDSAVYLCASSSTDRDGGQSPLHFGNGTRLTVT.

V and J are TRBV28 and TRBJ1-2; perhaps TRBD1 as D (6 bases). The CDR3 spans 14 residues. Between the trimmed V and J ends, which lost 3 bases and 5 bases, there was a span of 13 bases. Germline V gives CDR1 MDHEN, CDR2 SYDVKM. In nucleotides, the CDR3 is TGTGCCAGCAGTTTTTCCGGGACACGATATGGCTACACCTTC. Protein sequence: CASSFSGTRYGYTF.

The count of this clone is one. The gene calls are TRBV24-1 and TRBJ2-1; D is ambiguous. The V and J ends lost 1 base and 3 bases respectively, with 12 bases between them. Germline V gives CDR1 KGHDR, CDR2 SFDVKD. This CDR3 is 16 amino acids long. The CDR3 here is CATSDLSPQRYNEQFF. Here the CDR3 DNA reads TGTGCCACCAGTGATTTATCCCCACAACGCTACAATGAGCAGTTCTTC.

The chain carries TRBV2 and TRBJ1-6, with 7 bases identical to TRBD1. Germline assignment: CDR1 SNHLY and CDR2 FYNNEI. This CDR3 region has 14 residues. V lost 3 bases and J lost 7; bases outside the gene matches: 3. DNA of the CDR3: TGTGCCAGCAGTGAGACGGGACAGAATTCACCCCTCCACTTT. Translation gives CASSETGQNSPLHF. Full variable domain (outside the CDR3, taken from reference TRBV2 and TRBJ1-6): EPEVTQTPSHQVTQMGQEVILRCVPISNHLYFYWYRQILGQKVEFLVSFYNNEISEKSEIFDDQFSVERPDGSNFTLKIRSTKLEDSAMYFCASSETGQNSPLHFGNGTRLTVT.

The gene calls are TRBV4-1 and TRBJ1-2; D perhaps matches TRBD1 (6 bases). The germline V gene has CDR1 MGHRA and CDR2 YSYEKL. Between the trimmed V and J ends, which lost 2 bases and 4 bases, there was a span of 11 bases. This CDR3 is 14 amino acids long. The CDR3 sequence is CASSQISGAYGYTF. CDR3 DNA sequence: TGCGCCAGCAGCCAAATTTCAGGGGCCTATGGCTACACCTTC.

The chain joins TRBV5-1 to TRBJ2-1; TRBD1 agrees at 9 bases. Germline-derived CDR1 and CDR2 are SGHRS and YFSETQ. The CDR3 extends over 17 amino acids. V shed 0 bases, J shed 8 bases, and the junction held 12 bases outside the gene matches. This chain's CDR3 is CASSLAGTGRVAHEQFF. Here the CDR3 DNA reads TGCGCCAGCAGCTTGGCCGGGACAGGGAGGGTTGCTCATGAGCAGTTCTTC.

The rearrangement joins TRBV19 to TRBJ1-2, with D possibly TRBD1 on 6 matching bases. Trimming removed 3 bases at V and 5 bases at J, with 16 bases between. The CDR3 has 15 amino acids. Germline V CDR1 and CDR2: LNHDA, SQIVND (reference sequence). The CDR3 loop is CASSMGATEKYGYTF. Here the CDR3 DNA reads TGTGCCAGTAGTATGGGGGCCACAGAGAAGTATGGCTACACCTTC.

This clone was recorded a few times. This sequence joins TRBV18 and TRBJ1-1; D is uncertain. CDR1 KGHSH and CDR2 LQKENI come from the germline V gene. This CDR3 contains 15 residues. V was cut by 3 bases and J by 4 bases, with 15 bases left in between. CDR3 sequence (DNA): TGTGCCAGCTCACCTCTGGACCCTGGAGGCACTGAAGCTTTCTTT. This codes for CASSPLDPGGTEAFF.

This clone occurred a few times. The rearrangement joins TRBV9 to TRBJ1-2; D might be TRBD1 (6 bases). Germline V gives CDR1 SGDLS, CDR2 YYNGEE. The length of the CDR3 is 15 residues. V was pared by 0 bases and J by 4 bases, with 13 bases between. In DNA, the CDR3 is TGTGCCAGCAGCGTAGGGCGGGGGCCAGTCTATGGCTACACCTTC. The encoded protein is CASSVGRGPVYGYTF. The whole variable domain, remainder taken from reference TRBV9 and TRBJ1-2, is DSGVTQTPKHLITATGQRVTLRCSPRSGDLSVYWYQQSLDQGLQFLIQYYNGEERAKGNILERFSAQQFPDLHSELNLSSLELGDSALYFCASSVGRGPVYGYTFGSGTRLTVV.

This clone was observed once. One end of the junction does not line up with germline, which may come from a read error. The rearrangement uses TRBV5-1 and TRBJ1-3; D is perhaps TRBD1 (6 bases). Per the germline V gene, CDR1 is SGHRS and CDR2 is YFSETQ. This CDR3 comprises 14 residues. CDR3 sequence (DNA): TGCGCCAGCAGCTCCTCCGGGACAATGACGGATTTGGGCTTT. Residues: CASSSSGTMTDLGF.